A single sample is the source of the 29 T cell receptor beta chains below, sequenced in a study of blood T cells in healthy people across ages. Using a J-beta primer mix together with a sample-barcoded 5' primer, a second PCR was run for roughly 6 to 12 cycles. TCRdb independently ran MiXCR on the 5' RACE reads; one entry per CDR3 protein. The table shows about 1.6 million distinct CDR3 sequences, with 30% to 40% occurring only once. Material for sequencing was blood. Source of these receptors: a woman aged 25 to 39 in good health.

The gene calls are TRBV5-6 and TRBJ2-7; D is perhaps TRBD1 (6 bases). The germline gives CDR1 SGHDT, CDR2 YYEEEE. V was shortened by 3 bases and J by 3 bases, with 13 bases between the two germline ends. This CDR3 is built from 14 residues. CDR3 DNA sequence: TGTGCCAGCAGCTCCGGGACAACTTACTACGAGCAGTACTTC. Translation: CASSSGTTYYEQYF.

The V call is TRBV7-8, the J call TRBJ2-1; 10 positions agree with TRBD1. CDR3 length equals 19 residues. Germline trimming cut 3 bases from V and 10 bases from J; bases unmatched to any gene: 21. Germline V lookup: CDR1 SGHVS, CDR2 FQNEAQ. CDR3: CASSLSRWRGQGRREEQFF. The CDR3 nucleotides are TGTGCCAGCAGCTTGTCCCGCTGGCGGGGACAGGGGCGGAGGGAGGAGCAGTTCTTC. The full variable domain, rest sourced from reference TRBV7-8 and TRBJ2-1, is GAGVSQSPRYKVAKRGQDVALRCDPISGHVSLFWYQQALGQGPEFLTYFQNEAQLDKSGLPSDRFFAERPEGSVSTLKIQRTQQEDSAVYLCASSLSRWRGQGRREEQFFGPGTRLTVL.

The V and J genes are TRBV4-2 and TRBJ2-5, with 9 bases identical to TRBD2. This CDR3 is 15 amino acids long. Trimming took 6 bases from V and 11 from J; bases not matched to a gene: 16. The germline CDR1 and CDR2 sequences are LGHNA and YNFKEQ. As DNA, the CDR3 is TGTGCCAGCAGTGGCGTTTCTAGCGGGACCTACAAGCAGTACTTC. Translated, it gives CASSGVSSGTYKQYF.

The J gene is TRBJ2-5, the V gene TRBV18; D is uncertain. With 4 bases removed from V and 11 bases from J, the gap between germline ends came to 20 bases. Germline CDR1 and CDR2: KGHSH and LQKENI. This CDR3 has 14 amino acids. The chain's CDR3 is CASSLGSGSEEQYF. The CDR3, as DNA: TGTGCCAGCTCACTAGGGTCAGGATCTGAAGAGCAGTACTTC. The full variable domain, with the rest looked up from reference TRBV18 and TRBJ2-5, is NAGVMQNPRHLVRRRGQEARLRCSPMKGHSHVYWYRQLPEEGLKFMVYLQKENIIDESGMPKERFSAEFPKEGPSILRIQQVVRGDSAAYFCASSLGSGSEEQYFGPGTRLLVL.

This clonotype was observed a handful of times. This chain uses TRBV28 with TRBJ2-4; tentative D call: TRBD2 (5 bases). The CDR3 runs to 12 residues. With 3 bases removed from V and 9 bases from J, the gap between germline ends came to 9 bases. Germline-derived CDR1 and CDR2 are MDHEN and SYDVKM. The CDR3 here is CASSFEGPIQYF. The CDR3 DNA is TGTGCCAGCAGTTTTGAGGGTCCCATTCAGTACTTC.

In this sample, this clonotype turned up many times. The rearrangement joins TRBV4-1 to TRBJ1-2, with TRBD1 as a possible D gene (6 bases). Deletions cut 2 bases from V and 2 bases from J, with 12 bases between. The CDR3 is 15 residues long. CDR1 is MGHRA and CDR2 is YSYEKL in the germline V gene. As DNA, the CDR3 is TGCGCCAGCAGCCAAATTCAGGGGCAGAACTATGGCTACACCTTC. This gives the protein CASSQIQGQNYGYTF.

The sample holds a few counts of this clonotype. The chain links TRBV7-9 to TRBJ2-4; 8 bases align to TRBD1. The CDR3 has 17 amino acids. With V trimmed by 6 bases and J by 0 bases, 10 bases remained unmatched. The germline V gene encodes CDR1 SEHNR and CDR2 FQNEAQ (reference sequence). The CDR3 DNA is TGTGCCAGCAGTTATATAAGGACAGGGAAAGCCAAAAACATTCAGTACTTC. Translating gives CASSYIRTGKAKNIQYF.

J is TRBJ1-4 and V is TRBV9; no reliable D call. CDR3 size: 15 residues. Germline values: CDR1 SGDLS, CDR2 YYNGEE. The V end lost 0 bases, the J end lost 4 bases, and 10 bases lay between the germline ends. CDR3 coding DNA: TGTGCCAGCAGCGTAGCCGGGATTAGTAATGAAAAACTGTTTTTT. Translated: CASSVAGISNEKLFF. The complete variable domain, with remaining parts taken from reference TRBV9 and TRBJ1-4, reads DSGVTQTPKHLITATGQRVTLRCSPRSGDLSVYWYQQSLDQGLQFLIQYYNGEERAKGNILERFSAQQFPDLHSELNLSSLELGDSALYFCASSVAGISNEKLFFGSGTQLSVL.

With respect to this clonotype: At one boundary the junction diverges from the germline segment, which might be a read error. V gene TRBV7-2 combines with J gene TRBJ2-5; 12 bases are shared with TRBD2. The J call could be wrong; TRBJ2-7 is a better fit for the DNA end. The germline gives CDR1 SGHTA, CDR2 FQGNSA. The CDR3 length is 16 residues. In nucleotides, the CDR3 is TGTGCCAGCGGCTTACCCCGACTAGCGGGAGCGACCGAGCAGTACTTC. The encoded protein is CASGLPRLAGATEQYF.

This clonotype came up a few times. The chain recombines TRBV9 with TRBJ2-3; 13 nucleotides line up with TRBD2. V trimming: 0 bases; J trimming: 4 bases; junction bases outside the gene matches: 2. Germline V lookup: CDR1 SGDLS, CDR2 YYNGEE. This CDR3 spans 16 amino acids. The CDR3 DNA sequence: TGTGCCAGCAGCGTAGGGACTAGCGGGAGTGCAGATACGCAGTATTTT. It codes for CASSVGTSGSADTQYF.

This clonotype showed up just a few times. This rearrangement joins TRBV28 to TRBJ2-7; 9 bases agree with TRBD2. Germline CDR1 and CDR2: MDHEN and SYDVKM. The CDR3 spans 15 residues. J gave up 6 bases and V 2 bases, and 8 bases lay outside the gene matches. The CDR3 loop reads CASSLEGGRAFEQYF. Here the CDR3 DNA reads TGTGCCAGCAGTTTAGAGGGCGGGAGGGCATTCGAGCAGTACTTC.

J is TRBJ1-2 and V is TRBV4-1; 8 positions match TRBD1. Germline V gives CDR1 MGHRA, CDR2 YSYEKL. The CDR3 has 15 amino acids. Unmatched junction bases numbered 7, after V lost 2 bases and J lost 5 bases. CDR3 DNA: TGCGCCAGCAGCCAAACGACAGGGGCTCTTTATGGCTACACCTTC. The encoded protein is CASSQTTGALYGYTF.

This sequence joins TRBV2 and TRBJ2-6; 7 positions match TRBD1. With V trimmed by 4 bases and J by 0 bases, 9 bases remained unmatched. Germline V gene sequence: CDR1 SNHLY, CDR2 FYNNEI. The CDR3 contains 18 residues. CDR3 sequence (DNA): TGTGCCAGCAGTGTGGAATTGCGACAGGGCTCTGGGGCCAACGTCCTGACTTTC. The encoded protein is CASSVELRQGSGANVLTF.

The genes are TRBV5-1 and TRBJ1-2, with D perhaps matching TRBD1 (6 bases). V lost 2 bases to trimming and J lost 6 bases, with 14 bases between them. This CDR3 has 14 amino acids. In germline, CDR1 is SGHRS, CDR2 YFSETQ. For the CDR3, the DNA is TGCGCCAGCAGCTTAGCGACAGGTGAACATGGCTACACCTTC. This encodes CASSLATGEHGYTF.

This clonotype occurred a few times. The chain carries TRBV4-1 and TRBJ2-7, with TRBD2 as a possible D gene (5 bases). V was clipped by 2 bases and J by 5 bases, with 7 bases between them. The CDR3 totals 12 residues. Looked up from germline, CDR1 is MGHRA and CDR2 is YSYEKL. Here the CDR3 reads CASSQSGDEQYF. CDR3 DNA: TGCGCCAGCAGCCAATCCGGGGACGAGCAGTACTTC.

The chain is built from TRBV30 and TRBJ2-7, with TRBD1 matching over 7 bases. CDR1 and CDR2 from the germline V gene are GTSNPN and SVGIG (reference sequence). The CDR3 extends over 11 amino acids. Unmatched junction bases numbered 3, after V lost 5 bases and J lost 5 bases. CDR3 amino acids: CAWDRVNEQYF. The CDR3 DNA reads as TGTGCCTGGGACAGGGTAAACGAGCAGTACTTC.

CDR3 sequence: CASRGPGLAKKSDTQYF. As DNA, the CDR3 is TGTGCCAGCAGGGGGCCGGGACTAGCTAAGAAGTCAGATACGCAGTATTTT. The gene calls are TRBV2 and TRBJ2-3; 9 positions match TRBD2. This CDR3 has 17 amino acids. CDR1 is SNHLY and CDR2 is FYNNEI in the germline V gene. V lost 6 bases, J lost 4 bases, and 14 bases stayed unmatched.

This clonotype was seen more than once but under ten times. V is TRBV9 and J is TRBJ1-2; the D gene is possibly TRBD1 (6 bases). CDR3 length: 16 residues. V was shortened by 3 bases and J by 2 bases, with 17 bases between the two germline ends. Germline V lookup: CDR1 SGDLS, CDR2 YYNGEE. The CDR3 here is CASSGGERGHNYGYTF. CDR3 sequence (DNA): TGTGCCAGCAGCGGCGGCGAAAGGGGACACAACTATGGCTACACCTTC.

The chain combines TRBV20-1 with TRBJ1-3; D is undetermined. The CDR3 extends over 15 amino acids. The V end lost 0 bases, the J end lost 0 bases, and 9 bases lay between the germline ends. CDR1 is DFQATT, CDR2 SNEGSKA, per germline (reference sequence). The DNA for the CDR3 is TGCAGTGCTAGAGAAGGAGGGCGCTCTGGAAACACCATATATTTT. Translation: CSAREGGRSGNTIYF.

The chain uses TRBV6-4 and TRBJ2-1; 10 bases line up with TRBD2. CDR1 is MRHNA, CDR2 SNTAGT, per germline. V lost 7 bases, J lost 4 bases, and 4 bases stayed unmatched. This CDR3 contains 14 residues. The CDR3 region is CASTSSGRYNEQFF. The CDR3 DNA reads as TGTGCCAGCACGTCTAGCGGGAGATACAATGAGCAGTTCTTC.

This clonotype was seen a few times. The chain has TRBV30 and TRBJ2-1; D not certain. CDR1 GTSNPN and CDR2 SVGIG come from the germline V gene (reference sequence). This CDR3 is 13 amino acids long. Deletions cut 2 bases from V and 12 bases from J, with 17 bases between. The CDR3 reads CAWSTVLYEVQFF. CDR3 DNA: TGTGCCTGGAGTACCGTATTATACGAGGTGCAGTTCTTC.

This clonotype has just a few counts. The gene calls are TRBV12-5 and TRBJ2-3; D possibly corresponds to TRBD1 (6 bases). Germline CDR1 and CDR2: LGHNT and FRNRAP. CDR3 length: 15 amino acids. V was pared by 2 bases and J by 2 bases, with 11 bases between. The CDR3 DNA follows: TGTGCTAGTGGTTTGTCAAGGACAGACACAGATACGCAGTATTTT. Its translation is CASGLSRTDTDTQYF.

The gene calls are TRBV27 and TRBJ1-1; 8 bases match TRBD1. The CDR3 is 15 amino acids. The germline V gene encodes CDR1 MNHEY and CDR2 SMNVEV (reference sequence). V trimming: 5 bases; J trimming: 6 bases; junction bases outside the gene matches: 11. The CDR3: CASSPWTGTISEAFF. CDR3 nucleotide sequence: TGTGCCAGCAGTCCGTGGACAGGGACGATTTCTGAAGCTTTCTTT.

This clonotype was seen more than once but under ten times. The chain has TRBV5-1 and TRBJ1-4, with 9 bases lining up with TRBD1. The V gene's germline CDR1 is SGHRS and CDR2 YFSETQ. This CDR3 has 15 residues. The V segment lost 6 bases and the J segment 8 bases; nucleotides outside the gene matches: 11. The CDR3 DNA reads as TGCGCCAGCACCCTGGGAGGGACAGGGCGAGAAAAACTGTTTTTT. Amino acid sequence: CASTLGGTGREKLFF.

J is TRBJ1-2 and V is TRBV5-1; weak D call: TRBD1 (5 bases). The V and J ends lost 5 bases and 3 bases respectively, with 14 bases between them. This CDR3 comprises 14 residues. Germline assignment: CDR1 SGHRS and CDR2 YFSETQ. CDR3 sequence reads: CASRARSRDYGYTF. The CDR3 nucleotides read TGCGCCAGCAGGGCCCGCAGCAGGGACTATGGCTACACCTTC.

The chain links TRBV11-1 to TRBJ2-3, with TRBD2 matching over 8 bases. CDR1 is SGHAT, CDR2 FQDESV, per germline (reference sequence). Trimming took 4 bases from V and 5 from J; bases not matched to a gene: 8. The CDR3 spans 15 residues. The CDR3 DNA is TGTGCCAGCAGCTATGCTAGCGGGTCAGGAGATACGCAGTATTTT. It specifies CASSYASGSGDTQYF.

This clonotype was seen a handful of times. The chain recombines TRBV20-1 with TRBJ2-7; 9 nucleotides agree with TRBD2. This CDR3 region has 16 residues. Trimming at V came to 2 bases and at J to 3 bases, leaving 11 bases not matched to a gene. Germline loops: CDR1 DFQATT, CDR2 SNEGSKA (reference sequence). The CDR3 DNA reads TGCAGTGCTAGACGGCTAGCGGGGATCGGCGGCTACGAGCAGTACTTC. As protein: CSARRLAGIGGYEQYF.

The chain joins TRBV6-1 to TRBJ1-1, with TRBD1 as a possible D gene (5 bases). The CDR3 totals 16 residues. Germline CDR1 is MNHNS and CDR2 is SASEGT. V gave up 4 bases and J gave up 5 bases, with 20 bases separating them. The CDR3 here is CASSASLQGGGTEAFF. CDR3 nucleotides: TGTGCCAGCAGTGCCTCCCTCCAGGGTGGCGGTACTGAAGCTTTCTTT.

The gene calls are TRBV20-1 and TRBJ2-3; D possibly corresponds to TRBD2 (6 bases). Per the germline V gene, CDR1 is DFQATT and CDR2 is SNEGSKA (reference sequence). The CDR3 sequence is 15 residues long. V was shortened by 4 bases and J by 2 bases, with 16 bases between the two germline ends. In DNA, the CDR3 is TGCAGTGCTACCTTCGGGACTGCCAACACAGATACGCAGTATTTT. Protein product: CSATFGTANTDTQYF.